A selection of T cell receptor beta chains follows, all from one sample in a study of PD-1 blockade in classical Hodgkin lymphoma. The data were produced by immunoSEQ multiplex PCR, yet TCRdb's version contains in-frame clones alone and is incomplete. There are roughly 96,000 clones in the sample; roughly 91% occur only once, and roughly 2% lies in the top ten. The specimen was peripheral blood mononuclear cells (PBMCs), collected before the fourth cycle of nivolumab. The receptors originated from a human donor with classical Hodgkin lymphoma. CDR3s include the opening cysteine and the closing phenylalanine or tryptophan. Fields, in order: CDR3 protein, D gene, V gene, J gene. The D gene is left open where the match is weak.

CASRPLGEGPYEQYF	TRBD2	TRBV6-1	TRBJ2-7
CASSVKYQETQYF	NA	TRBV5-1	TRBJ2-5
CASSFVGETQYF	NA	TRBV7-9	TRBJ2-5
CASSPRTSGRATGGETQYF	TRBD2	TRBV5-4	TRBJ2-5
CAWDPQGAAYEQYF	NA	TRBV30	TRBJ2-7
CASSERTSGSTDTQYF	TRBD2	TRBV2	TRBJ2-3
CASSREAPDTQYF	NA	TRBV28	TRBJ2-3
CASSEGLNTEAFF	NA	TRBV6-1	TRBJ1-1
CASSRTDGSEAFF	NA	TRBV19	TRBJ1-1
CASSEWVGATEAFF	NA	TRBV6-1	TRBJ1-1
CATSRDRGGSLNEQYF	TRBD2	TRBV15	TRBJ2-7
CASSQSWGNYGYTF	NA	TRBV5-4	TRBJ1-2
CASSLRLAGTYEQYF	TRBD2	TRBV27	TRBJ2-7
CASSLDAEAFF	NA	TRBV5-4	TRBJ1-1
CASSSPGQGEVIYGYTF	TRBD1	TRBV28	TRBJ1-2
CASSESGYEQYF	NA	TRBV6-1	TRBJ2-7
CSVDFYTDTQYF	NA	TRBV29-1	TRBJ2-3
CASTLGQGATEAFF	TRBD1	TRBV7-9	TRBJ1-1
CVWDRTSPNYGYTF	TRBD1	TRBV5-1	TRBJ1-2
CASSPMARTPDTQYF	NA	TRBV18	TRBJ2-3
CASSFDYEQYF	NA	TRBV11-2	TRBJ2-7
CAIRGPWDQPQHF	NA	TRBV28	TRBJ1-5
CASSFRDRGPNEQFF	TRBD1	TRBV28	TRBJ2-1
CASNYNIGQARSYNEQFF	TRBD1	TRBV6-4	TRBJ2-1
CASSLGGAFSYEQYF	NA	TRBV5-1	TRBJ2-7
CASSSPLAGRGETQYF	TRBD2	TRBV7-6	TRBJ2-5
CASSPTGVDGYTF	TRBD1	TRBV5-1	TRBJ1-2
CASNILAGGEQYF	TRBD2	TRBV28	NA
CATSPLAAGMRNEQFF	NA	TRBV6-6	TRBJ2-1
CAWSVAYGRAYEQYF	NA	TRBV30	TRBJ2-7
CASSERQLYF	NA	TRBV2	TRBJ1-3
CASRSGAAGGPETQYF	TRBD2	TRBV28	TRBJ2-3
CASSLTGAGETQYF	TRBD1	TRBV7-9	TRBJ2-5
CASSYGPPYEQYF	NA	TRBV19	TRBJ2-7
CASSLLVQNTEAFF	NA	TRBV27	TRBJ1-1
CASSFDRGDGYTF	TRBD1	TRBV27	TRBJ1-2
CASSPGDRGREQYF	TRBD1	TRBV5-1	TRBJ2-7
CASSPSLNEAFF	NA	TRBV14	TRBJ1-1
CASRAGGAAKNIQYF	NA	TRBV2	TRBJ2-4
CASSLELAGVGEQFF	TRBD2	TRBV7-8	TRBJ2-1
CATSRDIGEKLFF	NA	TRBV15	TRBJ1-4
CASGYRDSEQYF	NA	TRBV5-1	TRBJ2-7
CASSYSRTAGYTF	NA	TRBV6-5	TRBJ1-2
CASSPGAGVAETQYF	TRBD2	TRBV4-1	TRBJ2-5
CSVVLAETYEQYF	NA	TRBV29-1	TRBJ2-7
CASSLWTGETQYF	NA	TRBV6-1	TRBJ2-5
CASSLSGVTDTQYF	NA	TRBV28	TRBJ2-3
CASSFAGEAYEKLFF	NA	TRBV28	TRBJ1-4
CASSGQGFEQYF	TRBD1	TRBV19	TRBJ2-7
CASSLEKGTYTEAFF	NA	TRBV7-9	TRBJ1-1
CASSQTGAFTGELFF	NA	TRBV14	TRBJ2-2
CASSPMYASYEQYF	NA	TRBV5-1	TRBJ2-7
CASRTGGGTEAFF	NA	TRBV10-2	TRBJ1-1